This TCR beta chain was captured by sequencing in a study of control samples from healthy donors and cancer patients. Assay: immunoSEQ multiplex PCR; the TCRdb copy retains only in-frame clones and omits some. The table records roughly 200,000 clones, just under 95% of them present only once. Germline V gene lookup returns CDR1 SGHTA and CDR2 FQGNSA. V lost 7 bases, J lost 4 bases, and 16 bases lay in between. This CDR3 comprises 14 residues. The chain links TRBV7-2 to TRBJ1-2, with D possibly being TRBD1 (5 bases). The sample was blood. The TCR comes from a man aged 18 to 35 in good health. The chain's CDR3 is CASTAGQWAYGYTF. CDR3 nucleotides: TGTGCCAGCACCGCGGGGCAGTGGGCCTATGGCTACACCTTC. Based on the CDR3 plus reference TRBV7-2 and TRBJ1-2, the full variable domain is GAGVSQSPSNKVTEKGKDVELRCDPISGHTALYWYRQSLGQGLEFLIYFQGNSAPDKSGLPSDRFSAERTGGSVSTLTIQRTQQEDSAVYLCASTAGQWAYGYTFGSGTRLTVV.